The 13 T cell receptor beta chains listed next were all sequenced from one sample in a study of cytomegalovirus exposure and HLA in healthy donors. Primers: 60 Vbeta forward and 13 Jbeta reverse. Repertoires were generated with immunoSEQ multiplex PCR, while TCRdb's copy carries only in-frame clones and drops some. The data contain roughly 80,000 clones, roughly 69% of them singletons. Material for sequencing was PBMCs. The source is a woman between 45 and 65 years old in good health and CMV-seropositive.

This chain connects TRBV27 to TRBJ2-1, with D maybe TRBD2 (6 bases). Germline lookup yields CDR1 MNHEY and CDR2 SMNVEV (reference sequence). This CDR3 contains 17 residues. V was cut by 3 bases and J by 7 bases, with 22 bases left in between. CDR3 sequence reads: CASSFIPRRDSGNEQFF. CDR3 DNA: TGTGCCAGCAGTTTTATACCGAGACGGGACTCGGGGAATGAGCAGTTCTTC.

V usage is TRBV5-4 and J usage is TRBJ1-1; 9 bases match TRBD1. The CDR3 spans 16 residues. CDR1 and CDR2 (germline): SGHNT, YYREEE (reference sequence). The ends lost 4 bases at V and 1 base at J; junction bases unmatched: 8. The CDR3 here is CASSDLDRGWNTEAFF. The CDR3 DNA reads as TGTGCCAGCAGCGACTTGGACAGGGGTTGGAACACTGAAGCTTTCTTT.

The rearrangement joins TRBV7-9 to TRBJ2-5; TRBD2 aligns across 8 bases. The germline V gene has CDR1 SEHNR and CDR2 FQNEAQ (reference sequence). Losses at the gene ends were 8 bases for V and 5 bases for J; bases not matched to a gene: 10. This CDR3 comprises 14 residues. CDR3 amino acids: CASGPLTSAETQYF. The CDR3 nucleotides read TGTGCCAGCGGGCCGCTGACTAGCGCGGAGACCCAGTACTTC.

The genes are TRBV7-9 and TRBJ2-7, with a weak D call TRBD2 (6 bases). CDR3 length: 13 amino acids. The V end lost 7 bases, the J end lost 1 base, and 11 bases lay between the germline ends. The V gene's germline CDR1 is SEHNR and CDR2 FQNEAQ (reference sequence). The chain's CDR3 is CASILSGSYEQYF. CDR3 nucleotide sequence: TGTGCCAGCATCCTTAGCGGTTCCTACGAGCAGTACTTC.

The gene calls are TRBV5-1 and TRBJ2-1; D not certain. Looked up from germline, CDR1 is SGHRS and CDR2 is YFSETQ. The CDR3 contains 14 residues. V was pared by 6 bases and J by 0 bases, with 10 bases between. The CDR3: CASNPFYSYNEQFF. In nucleotides, the CDR3 is TGCGCCAGCAATCCGTTTTACTCCTACAATGAGCAGTTCTTC.

The V call is TRBV15, the J call TRBJ2-3; TRBD2 agrees at 12 bases. The CDR3 has 17 residues. CDR1 LNHNV and CDR2 YYDKDF come from the germline V gene (reference sequence). The ends lost 3 bases at V and 3 bases at J; junction bases unmatched: 7. The chain's CDR3 is CATSRPSGGDRTDTQYF. In DNA form, the CDR3 reads TGTGCCACCAGCAGGCCTAGCGGGGGGGATCGGACAGATACGCAGTATTTT.

The chain has TRBV6-5 and TRBJ1-1, with a tentative D call TRBD1 (6 bases). The ends were cut back, 0 bases at V and 4 bases at J, with 12 bases in the middle. Germline loops: CDR1 MNHEY, CDR2 SVGAGI. The CDR3 has 15 residues. The CDR3 loop is CASSYSSGAGTEAFF. In nucleotides, the CDR3 is TGTGCCAGCAGTTACTCGTCAGGGGCTGGCACTGAAGCTTTCTTT.

CDR3 bases: TGTGCCAGCAGAACGGGGACAGACTATGGCTACACCTTC. This translates into CASRTGTDYGYTF. V gene TRBV9 combines with J gene TRBJ1-2, with 7 bases aligning to TRBD1. Unmatched junction bases numbered 4, after V lost 5 bases and J lost 3 bases. Germline-derived CDR1 and CDR2 are SGDLS and YYNGEE. This CDR3 is 13 amino acids long.

V gene TRBV7-9 combines with J gene TRBJ1-1; weak D call: TRBD1 (6 bases). The CDR3 length is 15 residues. V was clipped by 1 base and J by 5 bases, with 14 bases between them. Germline loops: CDR1 SEHNR, CDR2 FQNEAQ (reference sequence). The CDR3 sequence: CASSLVGRRGTEAFF. The CDR3 bases are TGTGCCAGCAGCTTAGTTGGCAGAAGGGGGACTGAAGCTTTCTTT.

V usage is TRBV2 and J usage is TRBJ2-2; 10 nucleotides align to TRBD2. The CDR3 consists of 17 residues. J lost 3 bases, V lost 7 bases, and 11 bases had no gene match. Germline V lookup: CDR1 SNHLY, CDR2 FYNNEI. The DNA for the CDR3 is TGTGCCAGCATAAGAGGATCTAGCGGGGGTTACACCGGGGAGCTGTTTTTT. As protein: CASIRGSSGGYTGELFF.

The rearrangement uses TRBV6-5 and TRBJ1-5, with TRBD1 matching over 7 bases. Germline loops: CDR1 MNHEY, CDR2 SVGAGI. The CDR3 totals 15 residues. The J segment lost 0 bases and the V segment lost 6 bases, leaving 5 bases of the junction unmatched. The CDR3 DNA is TGTGCCAGCAGCAAGGGACAGTTTAGCAATCAGCCCCAGCATTTT. Protein: CASSKGQFSNQPQHF.

With respect to this clone: The junction departs from germline at one end; a sequencing error may be responsible. The J gene is TRBJ1-1, the V gene TRBV7-9, with TRBD1 as a possible D gene (5 bases). The CDR3 is 15 amino acids. Germline values: CDR1 SEHNR, CDR2 FQNEAQ (reference sequence). The DNA of the CDR3 is TGTTCCAGCAGCTTAACAGGAGTTGGGGACACTGAAGCTTTCTTT. This codes for CSSSLTGVGDTEAFF.

This chain links TRBV7-9 with TRBJ1-1, with D perhaps TRBD1 (6 bases). Germline V CDR1 and CDR2: SEHNR, FQNEAQ (reference sequence). V shed 5 bases and J shed 1 base, with 14 bases lying between them. There are 15 residues in the CDR3. This CDR3 is CASSDGRGTNTEAFF. As DNA, the CDR3 is TGTGCCAGCAGCGACGGTAGGGGGACGAACACTGAAGCTTTCTTT.